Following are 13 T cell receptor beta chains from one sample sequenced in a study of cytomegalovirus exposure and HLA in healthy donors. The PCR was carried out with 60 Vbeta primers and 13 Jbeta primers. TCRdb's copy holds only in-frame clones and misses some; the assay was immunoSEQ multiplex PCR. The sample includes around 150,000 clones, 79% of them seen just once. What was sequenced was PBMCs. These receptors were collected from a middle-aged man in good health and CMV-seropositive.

This CDR3 is CATSRDLFREQFF. The CDR3 DNA reads TGTGCCACCAGCAGAGATCTTTTCCGGGAGCAGTTCTTC. The V gene is TRBV15, the J gene TRBJ2-1; D unclear. This CDR3 comprises 13 residues. Trimming removed 0 bases at V and 10 bases at J, with 10 bases between. From germline, CDR1 is LNHNV and CDR2 YYDKDF (reference sequence).

The CDR3 here is CASSLTRGQGDEQYF. CDR3 nucleotide sequence: TGTGCCAGCAGCTTAACGAGAGGACAGGGAGACGAGCAGTACTTC. This rearrangement joins TRBV7-3 to TRBJ2-7; 8 bases line up with TRBD1. Unmatched junction bases numbered 6, after V lost 0 bases and J lost 5 bases. Germline CDR1 SGHTA, CDR2 FQGTGA. The CDR3 sequence is 15 residues long.

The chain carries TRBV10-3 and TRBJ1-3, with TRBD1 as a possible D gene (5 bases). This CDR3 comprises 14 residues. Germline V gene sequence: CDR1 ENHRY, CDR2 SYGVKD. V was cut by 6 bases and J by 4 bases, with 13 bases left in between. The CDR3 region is CAIRPGDRGNTIYF. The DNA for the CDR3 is TGTGCCATCAGGCCCGGTGACAGAGGAAACACCATATATTTT.

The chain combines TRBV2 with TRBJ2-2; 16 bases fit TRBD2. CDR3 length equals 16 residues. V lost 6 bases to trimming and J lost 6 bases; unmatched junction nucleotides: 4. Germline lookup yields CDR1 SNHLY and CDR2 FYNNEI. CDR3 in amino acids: CASRPGLAGGAGELFF. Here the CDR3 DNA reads TGTGCCAGCAGGCCGGGACTAGCGGGAGGGGCCGGGGAGCTGTTTTTT.

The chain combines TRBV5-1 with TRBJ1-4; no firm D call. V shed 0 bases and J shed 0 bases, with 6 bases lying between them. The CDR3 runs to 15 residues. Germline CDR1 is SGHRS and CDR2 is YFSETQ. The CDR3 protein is CASSLAPATNEKLFF. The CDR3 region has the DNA TGCGCCAGCAGCTTGGCCCCAGCAACTAATGAAAAACTGTTTTTT.

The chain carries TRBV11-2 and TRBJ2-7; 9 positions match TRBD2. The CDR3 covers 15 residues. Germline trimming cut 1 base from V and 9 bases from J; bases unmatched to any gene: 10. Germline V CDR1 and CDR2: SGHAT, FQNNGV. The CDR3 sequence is CASSLGGTSPTGQYF. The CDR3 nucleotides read TGTGCCAGCAGCTTAGGCGGGACTAGCCCAACGGGGCAGTACTTC.

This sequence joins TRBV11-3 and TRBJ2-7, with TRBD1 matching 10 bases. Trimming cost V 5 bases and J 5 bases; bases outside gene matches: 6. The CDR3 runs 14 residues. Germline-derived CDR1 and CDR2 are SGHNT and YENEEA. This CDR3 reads CASSLRQGAHEQYF. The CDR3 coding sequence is TGTGCCAGCAGCCTCCGACAGGGGGCCCACGAGCAGTACTTC.

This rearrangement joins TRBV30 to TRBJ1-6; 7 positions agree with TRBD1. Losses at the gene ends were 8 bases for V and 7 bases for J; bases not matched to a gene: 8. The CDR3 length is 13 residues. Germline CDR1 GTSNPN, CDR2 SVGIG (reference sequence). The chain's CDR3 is CATKGQLNSPLHF. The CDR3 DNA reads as TGTGCCACTAAGGGACAGTTGAATTCACCCCTCCACTTT.

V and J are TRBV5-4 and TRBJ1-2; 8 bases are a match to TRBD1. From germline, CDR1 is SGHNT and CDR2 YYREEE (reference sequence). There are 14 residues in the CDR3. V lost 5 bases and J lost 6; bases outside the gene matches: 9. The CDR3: CASSPGQGANGYTF. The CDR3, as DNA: TGTGCCAGCAGTCCAGGACAGGGAGCGAATGGCTACACCTTC.

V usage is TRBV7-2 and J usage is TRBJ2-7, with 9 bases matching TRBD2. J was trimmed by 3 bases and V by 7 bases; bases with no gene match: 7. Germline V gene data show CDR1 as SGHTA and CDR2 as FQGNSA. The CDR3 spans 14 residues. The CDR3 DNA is TGTGCCAGCACCCTTAGCGGGAGACTCTACGAGCAGTACTTC. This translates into CASTLSGRLYEQYF. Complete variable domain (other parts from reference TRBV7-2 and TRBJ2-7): GAGVSQSPSNKVTEKGKDVELRCDPISGHTALYWYRQSLGQGLEFLIYFQGNSAPDKSGLPSDRFSAERTGGSVSTLTIQRTQQEDSAVYLCASTLSGRLYEQYFGPGTRLTVT.

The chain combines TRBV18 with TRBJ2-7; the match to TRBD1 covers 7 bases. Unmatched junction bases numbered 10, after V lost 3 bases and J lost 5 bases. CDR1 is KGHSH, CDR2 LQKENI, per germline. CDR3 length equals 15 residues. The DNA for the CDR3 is TGTGCCAGCTCACCGCTGGGACAGTCCTTAGACGAGCAGTACTTC. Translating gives CASSPLGQSLDEQYF.

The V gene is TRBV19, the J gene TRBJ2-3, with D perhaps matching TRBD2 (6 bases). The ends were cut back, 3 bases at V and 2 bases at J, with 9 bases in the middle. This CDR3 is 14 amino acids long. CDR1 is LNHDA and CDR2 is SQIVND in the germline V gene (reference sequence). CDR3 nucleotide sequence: TGTGCCAGTAGTATGGGGCGGGACACAGATACGCAGTATTTT. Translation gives CASSMGRDTDTQYF.

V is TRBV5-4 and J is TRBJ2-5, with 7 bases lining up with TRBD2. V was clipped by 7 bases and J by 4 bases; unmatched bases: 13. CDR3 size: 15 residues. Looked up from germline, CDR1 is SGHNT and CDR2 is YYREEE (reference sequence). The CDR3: CASAYGGEGRETQYF. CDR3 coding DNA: TGTGCCAGCGCATATGGGGGGGAGGGCCGAGAGACCCAGTACTTC.